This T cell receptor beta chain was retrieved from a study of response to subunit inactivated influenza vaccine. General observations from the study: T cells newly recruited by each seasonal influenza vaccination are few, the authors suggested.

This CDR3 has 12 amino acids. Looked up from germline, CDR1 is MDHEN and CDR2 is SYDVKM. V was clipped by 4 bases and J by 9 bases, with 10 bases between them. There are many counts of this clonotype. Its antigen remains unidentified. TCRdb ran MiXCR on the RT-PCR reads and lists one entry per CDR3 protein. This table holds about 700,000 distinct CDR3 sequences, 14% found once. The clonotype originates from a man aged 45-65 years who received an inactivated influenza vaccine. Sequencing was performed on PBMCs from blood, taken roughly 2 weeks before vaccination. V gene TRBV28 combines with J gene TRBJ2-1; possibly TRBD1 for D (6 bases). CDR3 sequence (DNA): TGTGCCAGCAGTTCAGGGGTTGGTGAGCAGTTCTTC. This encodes CASSSGVGEQFF.